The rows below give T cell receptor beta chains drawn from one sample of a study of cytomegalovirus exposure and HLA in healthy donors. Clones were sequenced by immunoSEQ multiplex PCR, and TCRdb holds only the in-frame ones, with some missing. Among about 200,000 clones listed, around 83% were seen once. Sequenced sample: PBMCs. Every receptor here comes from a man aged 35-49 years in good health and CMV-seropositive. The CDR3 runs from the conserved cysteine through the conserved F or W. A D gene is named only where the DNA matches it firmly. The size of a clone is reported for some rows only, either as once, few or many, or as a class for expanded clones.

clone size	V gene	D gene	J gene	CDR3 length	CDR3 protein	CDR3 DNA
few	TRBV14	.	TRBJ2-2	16	CASSRELPANTGELFF	TGTGCCAGCAGCCGAGAATTACCGGCGAACACCGGGGAGCTGTTTTTT
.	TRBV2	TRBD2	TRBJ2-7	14	CASNGLAGVGEQYF	TGTGCCAGCAACGGACTAGCGGGAGTGGGCGAGCAGTACTTC
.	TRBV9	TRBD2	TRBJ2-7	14	CASTAGTRPYEQYF	TGTGCCAGCACCGCGGGGACTAGACCCTACGAGCAGTACTTC
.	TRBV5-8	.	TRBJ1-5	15	CASSFNRYSNQPQHF	TGTGCCAGCAGCTTTAACAGATATAGCAATCAGCCCCAGCATTTT
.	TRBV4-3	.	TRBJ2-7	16	CASSQDRAGTPYEQYF	TGCGCCAGCAGCCAAGATCGGGCAGGGACACCCTACGAGCAGTACTTC
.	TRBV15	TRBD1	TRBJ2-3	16	CATSRDLQGLTDTQYF	TGTGCCACCAGCAGAGATTTACAGGGGCTCACAGATACGCAGTATTTT
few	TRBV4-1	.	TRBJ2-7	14	CASSGRTASYEQYF	TGCGCCAGCAGCGGGAGGACTGCCTCCTACGAGCAGTACTTC
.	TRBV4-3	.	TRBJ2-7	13	CASSLRLTYEQYF	TGCGCCAGCAGCCTAAGACTTACCTACGAGCAGTACTTC
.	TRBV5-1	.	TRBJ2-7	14	CASSKKGGQDEQYF	TGCGCCAGCAGCAAGAAGGGGGGGCAGGACGAGCAGTACTTC
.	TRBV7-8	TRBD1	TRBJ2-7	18	CASSLANTGTVLSYEQYF	TGTGCCAGCAGCTTAGCCAACACCGGGACAGTGCTGTCCTACGAGCAGTACTTC
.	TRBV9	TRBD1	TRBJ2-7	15	CASSVEGQGAYEQYF	TGTGCCAGCAGCGTGGAGGGACAGGGGGCCTACGAGCAGTACTTC
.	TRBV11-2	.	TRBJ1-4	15	CASSLGPGGDEKLFF	TGTGCCAGCAGCTTAGGGCCCGGGGGTGATGAAAAACTGTTTTTT
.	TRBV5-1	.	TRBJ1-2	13	CASSRGGDYGYTF	TGCGCCAGCAGCCGCGGGGGGGACTATGGCTACACCTTC
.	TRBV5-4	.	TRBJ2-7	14	CASSGKDSTNEQYF	TGTGCCAGCAGCGGAAAGGACTCGACAAACGAGCAGTACTTC
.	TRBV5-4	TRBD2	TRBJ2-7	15	CASSGGLAGRYEQYF	TGTGCCAGCAGCGGCGGACTAGCGGGACGCTACGAGCAGTACTTC
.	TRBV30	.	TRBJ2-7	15	CAWSPIHQVSYEQYF	TGTGCCTGGAGTCCAATACATCAAGTTTCCTACGAGCAGTACTTC
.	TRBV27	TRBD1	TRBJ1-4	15	CASSLVGTGNEKLFF	TGTGCCAGCAGTTTAGTGGGGACAGGGAATGAAAAACTGTTTTTT
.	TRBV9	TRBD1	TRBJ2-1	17	CASSVAPGQGSYNEQFF	TGTGCCAGCAGCGTAGCACCTGGACAGGGCTCCTACAATGAGCAGTTCTTC
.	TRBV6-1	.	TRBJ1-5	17	CASSGREASRSNQPQHF	TGTGCCAGCAGTGGCCGGGAAGCCAGTAGGAGCAATCAGCCCCAGCATTTT
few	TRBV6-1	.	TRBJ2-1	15	CASSEGRGIYNEQFF	TGTGCCAGCAGTGAAGGAAGAGGTATCTACAATGAGCAGTTCTTC
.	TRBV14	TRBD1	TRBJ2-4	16	CASSRIVPGQGNIQYF	TGTGCCAGCAGCCGGATCGTCCCGGGACAGGGGAACATTCAGTACTTC
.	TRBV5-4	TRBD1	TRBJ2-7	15	CASSLQGAAIYEQYF	TGTGCCAGCAGCCTACAGGGGGCGGCTATTTACGAGCAGTACTTC
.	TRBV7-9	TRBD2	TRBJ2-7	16	CASSLGGLAGGREQYF	TGTGCCAGCAGCTTAGGAGGACTAGCGGGAGGGCGCGAGCAGTACTTC
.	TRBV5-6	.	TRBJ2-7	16	CASSLARGGWPYEQYF	TGTGCCAGCAGCTTGGCCAGGGGTGGTTGGCCCTACGAGCAGTACTTC
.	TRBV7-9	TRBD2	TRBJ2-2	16	CASHKGLAGRTGELFF	TGTGCCAGCCACAAGGGACTAGCGGGACGAACCGGGGAGCTGTTTTTT
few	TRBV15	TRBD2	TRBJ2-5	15	CATSRDRGGSETQYF	TGTGCCACCAGCAGAGATCGGGGGGGGTCAGAGACCCAGTACTTC
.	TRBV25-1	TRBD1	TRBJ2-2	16	CASSEEGQGFTGELFF	TGTGCCAGCAGTGAAGAAGGACAGGGTTTTACCGGGGAGCTGTTTTTT
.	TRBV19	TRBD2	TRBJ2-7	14	CASRASGAPYEQYF	TGTGCCAGTAGGGCTAGCGGGGCCCCCTACGAGCAGTACTTC
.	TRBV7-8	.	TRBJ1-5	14	CASSLGGPNQPQHF	TGTGCCAGCAGCTTGGGGGGTCCCAATCAGCCCCAGCATTTT
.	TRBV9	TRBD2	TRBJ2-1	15	CASSPGTSGIDEQFF	TGTGCCAGCAGCCCGGGGACTAGCGGGATCGATGAGCAGTTCTTC
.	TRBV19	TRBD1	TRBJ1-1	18	CASSPFRPGTGRGTEAFF	TGTGCCAGTAGTCCCTTTCGTCCCGGGACAGGGAGGGGTACTGAAGCTTTCTTT
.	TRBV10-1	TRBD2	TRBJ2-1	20	CASSECPPGRAGALGNEQFF	TGCGCCAGCAGTGAGTGCCCCCCCGGTAGAGCGGGAGCCCTAGGCAATGAGCAGTTCTTC
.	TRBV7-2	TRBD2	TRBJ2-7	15	CASSLELAGNYEQYF	TGTGCCAGCAGCTTAGAACTAGCGGGGAACTACGAGCAGTACTTC
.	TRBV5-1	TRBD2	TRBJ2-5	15	CASSFGTSVLETQYF	TGCGCCAGCAGCTTCGGGACTAGCGTGTTAGAGACCCAGTACTTC
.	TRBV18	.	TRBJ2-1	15	CASSATVSSYNEQFF	TGTGCCAGCTCAGCGACAGTTAGCTCCTACAATGAGCAGTTCTTC
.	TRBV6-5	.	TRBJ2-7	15	CASSTTGYPPYEQYF	TGTGCCAGCAGTACTACAGGGTACCCCCCCTACGAGCAGTACTTC
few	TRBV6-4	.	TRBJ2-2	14	CASSVGSDTGELFF	TGTGCCAGCAGTGTTGGTTCAGACACCGGGGAGCTGTTTTTT
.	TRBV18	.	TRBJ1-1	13	CASSPGGNTEAFF	TGTGCCAGCTCACCAGGGGGCAACACTGAAGCTTTCTTT
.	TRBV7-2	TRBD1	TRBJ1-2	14	CASSLVGTGDGYTF	TGTGCCAGCAGCTTAGTCGGGACAGGGGATGGCTACACCTTC
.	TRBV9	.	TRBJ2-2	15	CASSGGNRNTGELFF	TGTGCCAGCAGCGGAGGGAATCGGAACACCGGGGAGCTGTTTTTT
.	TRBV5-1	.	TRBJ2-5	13	CASSARGQETQYF	TGCGCCAGCAGCGCCCGGGGGCAAGAGACCCAGTACTTC
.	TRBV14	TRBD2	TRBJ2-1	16	CASSQGPGLAFNEQFF	TGTGCCAGCAGCCAAGGGCCCGGACTAGCTTTCAATGAGCAGTTCTTC
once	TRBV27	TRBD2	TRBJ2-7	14	CASSFGGAGLKQYF	TGTGCCAGCAGTTTCGGGGGGGCTGGTCTGAAGCAGTACTTC
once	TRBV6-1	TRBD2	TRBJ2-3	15	CASGLGTSGTDTQYF	TGTGCCAGCGGTCTCGGGACTAGCGGTACAGATACGCAGTATTTT
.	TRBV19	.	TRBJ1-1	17	CASTRKSPRPLNTEAFF	TGTGCCAGTACCCGCAAATCCCCGCGCCCCTTGAACACTGAAGCTTTCTTT
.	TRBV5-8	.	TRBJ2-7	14	CASSFRDRGGEQYF	TGTGCCAGCAGCTTCCGGGATAGGGGAGGCGAGCAGTACTTC
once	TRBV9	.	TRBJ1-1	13	CASSVGTAREAFF	TGTGCCAGCAGCGTAGGGACAGCCCGTGAAGCTTTCTTT
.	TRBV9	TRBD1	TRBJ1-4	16	CASSVEGQGAREKLFF	TGTGCCAGCAGCGTAGAGGGACAGGGGGCCCGGGAAAAACTGTTTTTT
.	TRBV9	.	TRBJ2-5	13	CASSAWDFETQYF	TGTGCCAGCAGCGCCTGGGACTTCGAGACCCAGTACTTC
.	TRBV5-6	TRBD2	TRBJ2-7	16	CASSLAGAGVLYEQYF	TGTGCCAGCAGCTTGGCAGGAGCGGGAGTACTCTACGAGCAGTACTTC
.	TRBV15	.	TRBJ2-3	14	CATSEYEGADTQYF	TGTGCCACCAGCGAGTACGAGGGCGCAGATACGCAGTATTTT
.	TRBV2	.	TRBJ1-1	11	CASRAGVGAFF	TGTGCCAGCAGGGCCGGGGTAGGGGCTTTCTTT